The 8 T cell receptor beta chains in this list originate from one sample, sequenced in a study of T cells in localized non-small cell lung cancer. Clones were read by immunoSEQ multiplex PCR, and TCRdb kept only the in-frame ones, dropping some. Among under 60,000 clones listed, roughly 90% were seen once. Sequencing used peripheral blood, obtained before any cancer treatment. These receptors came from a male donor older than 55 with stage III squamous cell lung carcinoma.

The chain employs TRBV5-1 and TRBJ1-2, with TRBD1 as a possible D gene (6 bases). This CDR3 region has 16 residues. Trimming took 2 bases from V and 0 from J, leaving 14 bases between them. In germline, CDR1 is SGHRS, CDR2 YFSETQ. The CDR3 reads CASSFNRDTANYGYTF. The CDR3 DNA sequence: TGCGCCAGCAGCTTTAATCGGGACACGGCTAACTATGGCTACACCTTC.

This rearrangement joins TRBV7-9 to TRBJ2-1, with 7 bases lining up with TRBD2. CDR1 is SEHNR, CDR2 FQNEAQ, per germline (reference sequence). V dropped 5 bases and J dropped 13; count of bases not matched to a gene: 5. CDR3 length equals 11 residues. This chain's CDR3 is CASSDRGEQFF. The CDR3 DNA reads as TGTGCCAGCAGCGACCGGGGGGAACAGTTCTTC.

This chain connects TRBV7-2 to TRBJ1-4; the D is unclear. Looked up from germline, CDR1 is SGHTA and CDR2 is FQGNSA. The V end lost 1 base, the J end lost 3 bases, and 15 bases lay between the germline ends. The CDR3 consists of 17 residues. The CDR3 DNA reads TGTGCCAGCAGCTTAGTAGGGTCACAAGGACCTAATGAAAAACTGTTTTTT. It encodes CASSLVGSQGPNEKLFF.

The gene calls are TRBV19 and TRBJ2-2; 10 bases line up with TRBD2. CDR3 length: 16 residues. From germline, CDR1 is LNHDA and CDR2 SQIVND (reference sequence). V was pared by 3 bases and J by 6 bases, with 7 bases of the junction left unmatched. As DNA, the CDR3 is TGTGCCAGTAGTATTTCTAGCGGGAGTCCTGCCGGGGAGCTGTTTTTT. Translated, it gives CASSISSGSPAGELFF. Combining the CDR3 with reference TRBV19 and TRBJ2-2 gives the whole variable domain DGGITQSPKYLFRKEGQNVTLSCEQNLNHDAMYWYRQDPGQGLRLIYYSQIVNDFQKGDIAEGYSVSREKKESFPLTVTSAQKNPTAFYLCASSISSGSPAGELFFGEGSRLTVL.

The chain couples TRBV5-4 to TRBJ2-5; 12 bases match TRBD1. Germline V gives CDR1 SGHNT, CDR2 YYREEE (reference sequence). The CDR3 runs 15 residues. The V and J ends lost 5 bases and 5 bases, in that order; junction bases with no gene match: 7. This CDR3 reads CASSLPGQGAETQYF. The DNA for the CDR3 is TGTGCCAGCAGTTTACCGGGACAGGGGGCGGAGACCCAGTACTTC.

DNA for the CDR3: TGCGCCAGCAGCGCGACAGGGGGCATCTCCCAATCTGGAAACACCATATATTTT. It encodes CASSATGGISQSGNTIYF. This chain connects TRBV5-1 to TRBJ1-3, with 10 bases aligning to TRBD1. J gave up 1 base and V 4 bases, and 11 bases lay outside the gene matches. The V gene's germline CDR1 is SGHRS and CDR2 YFSETQ. This CDR3 region has 18 residues.

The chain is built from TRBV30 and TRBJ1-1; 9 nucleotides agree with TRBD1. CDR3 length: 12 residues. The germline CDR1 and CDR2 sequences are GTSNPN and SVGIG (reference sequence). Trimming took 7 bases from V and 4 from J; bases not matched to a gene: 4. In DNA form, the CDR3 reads TGTGCCTTAAGACAGGGGGTCACTGAAGCTTTCTTT. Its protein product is CALRQGVTEAFF. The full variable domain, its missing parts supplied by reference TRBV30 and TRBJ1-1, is SQTIHQWPATLVQPVGSPLSLECTVEGTSNPNLYWYRQAAGRGLQLLFYSVGIGQISSEVPQNLSASRPQDRQFILSSKKLLLSDSGFYLCALRQGVTEAFFGQGTRLTVV.

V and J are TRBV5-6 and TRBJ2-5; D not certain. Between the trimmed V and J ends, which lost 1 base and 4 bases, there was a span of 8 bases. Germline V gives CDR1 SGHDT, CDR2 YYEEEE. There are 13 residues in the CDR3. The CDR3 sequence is CASSLQARETQYF. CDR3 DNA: TGTGCCAGCAGCTTGCAGGCTCGAGAGACCCAGTACTTC. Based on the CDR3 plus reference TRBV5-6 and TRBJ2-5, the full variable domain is DAGVTQSPTHLIKTRGQQVTLRCSPKSGHDTVSWYQQALGQGPQFIFQYYEEEERQRGNFPDRFSGHQFPNYSSELNVNALLLGDSALYLCASSLQARETQYFGPGTRLLVL.